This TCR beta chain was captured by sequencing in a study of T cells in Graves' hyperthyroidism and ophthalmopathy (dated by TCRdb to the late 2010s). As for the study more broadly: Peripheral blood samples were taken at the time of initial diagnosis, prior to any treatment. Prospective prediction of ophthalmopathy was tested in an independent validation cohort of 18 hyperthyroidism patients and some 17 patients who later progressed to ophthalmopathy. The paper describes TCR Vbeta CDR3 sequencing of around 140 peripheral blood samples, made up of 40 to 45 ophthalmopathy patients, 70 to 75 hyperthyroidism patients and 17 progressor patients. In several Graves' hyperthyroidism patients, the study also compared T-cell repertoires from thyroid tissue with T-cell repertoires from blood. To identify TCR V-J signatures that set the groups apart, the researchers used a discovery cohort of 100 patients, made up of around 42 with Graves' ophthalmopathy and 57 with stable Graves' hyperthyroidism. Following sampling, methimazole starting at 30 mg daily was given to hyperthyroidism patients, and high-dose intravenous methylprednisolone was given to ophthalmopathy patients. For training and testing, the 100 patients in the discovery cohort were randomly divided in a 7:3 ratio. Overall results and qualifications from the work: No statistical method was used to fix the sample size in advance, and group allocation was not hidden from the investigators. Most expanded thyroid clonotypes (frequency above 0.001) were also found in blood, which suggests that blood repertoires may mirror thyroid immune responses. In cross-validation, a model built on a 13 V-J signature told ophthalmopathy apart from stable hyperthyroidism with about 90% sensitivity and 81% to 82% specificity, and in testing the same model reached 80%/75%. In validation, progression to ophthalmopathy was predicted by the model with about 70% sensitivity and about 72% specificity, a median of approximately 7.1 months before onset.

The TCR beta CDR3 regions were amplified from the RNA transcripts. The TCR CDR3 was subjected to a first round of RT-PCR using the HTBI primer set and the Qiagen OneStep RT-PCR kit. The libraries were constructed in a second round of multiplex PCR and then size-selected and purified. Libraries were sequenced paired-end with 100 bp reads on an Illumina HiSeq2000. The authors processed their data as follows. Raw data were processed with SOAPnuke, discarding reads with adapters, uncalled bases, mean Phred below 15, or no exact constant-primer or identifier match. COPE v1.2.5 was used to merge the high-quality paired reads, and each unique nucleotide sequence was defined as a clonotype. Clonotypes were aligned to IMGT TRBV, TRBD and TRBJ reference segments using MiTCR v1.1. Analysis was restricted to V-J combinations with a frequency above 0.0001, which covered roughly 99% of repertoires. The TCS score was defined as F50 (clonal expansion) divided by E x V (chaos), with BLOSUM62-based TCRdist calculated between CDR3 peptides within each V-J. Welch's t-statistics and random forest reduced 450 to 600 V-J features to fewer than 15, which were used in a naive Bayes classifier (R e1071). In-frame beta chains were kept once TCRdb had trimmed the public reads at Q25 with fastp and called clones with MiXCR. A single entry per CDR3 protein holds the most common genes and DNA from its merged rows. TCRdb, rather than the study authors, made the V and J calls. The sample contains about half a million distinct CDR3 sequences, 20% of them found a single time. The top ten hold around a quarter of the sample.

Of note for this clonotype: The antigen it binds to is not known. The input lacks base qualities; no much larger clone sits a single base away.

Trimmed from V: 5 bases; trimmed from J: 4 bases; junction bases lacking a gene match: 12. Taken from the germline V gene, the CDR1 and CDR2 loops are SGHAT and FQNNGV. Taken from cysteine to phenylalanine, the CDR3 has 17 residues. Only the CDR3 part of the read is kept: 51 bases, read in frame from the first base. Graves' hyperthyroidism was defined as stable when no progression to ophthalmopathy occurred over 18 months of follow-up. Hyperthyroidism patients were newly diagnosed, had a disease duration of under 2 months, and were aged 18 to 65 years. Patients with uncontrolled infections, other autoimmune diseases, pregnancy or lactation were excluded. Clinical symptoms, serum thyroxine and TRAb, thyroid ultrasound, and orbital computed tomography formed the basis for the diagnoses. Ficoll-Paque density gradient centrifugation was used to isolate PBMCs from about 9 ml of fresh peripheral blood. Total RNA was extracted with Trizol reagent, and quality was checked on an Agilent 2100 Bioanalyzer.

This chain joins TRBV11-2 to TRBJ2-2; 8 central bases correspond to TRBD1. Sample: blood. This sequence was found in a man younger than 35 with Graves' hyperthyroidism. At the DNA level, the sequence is TGTGCCAGCAGCAAAACCAGGGGGCCCCCCGGCACCGGGGAGCTGTTTTTT. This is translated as CASSKTRGPPGTGELFF.